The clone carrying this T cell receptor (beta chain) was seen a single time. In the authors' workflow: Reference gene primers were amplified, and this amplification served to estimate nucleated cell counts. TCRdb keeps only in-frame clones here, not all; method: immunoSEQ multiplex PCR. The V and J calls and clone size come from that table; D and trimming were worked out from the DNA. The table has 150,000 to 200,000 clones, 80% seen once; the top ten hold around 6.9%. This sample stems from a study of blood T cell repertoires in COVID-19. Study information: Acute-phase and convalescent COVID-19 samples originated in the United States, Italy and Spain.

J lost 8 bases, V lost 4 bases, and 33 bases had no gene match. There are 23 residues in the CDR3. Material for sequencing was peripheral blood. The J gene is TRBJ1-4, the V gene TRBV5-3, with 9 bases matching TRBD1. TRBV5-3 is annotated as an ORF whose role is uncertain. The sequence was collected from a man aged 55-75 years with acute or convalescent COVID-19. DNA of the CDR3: TGTGCCAGAAGCGGGGGTTCCCCGGGACAGGGATACCACCCAGGGAGTTTCTACGAAAAACTGTTTTTT. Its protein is CARSGGSPGQGYHPGSFYEKLFF.